What follows are 18 T cell receptor beta chains derived from one specimen sequenced in a study of post-analysis software for immune sequencing data. The library was made from cDNA and included unique molecular identifiers. MiXCR, applied by TCRdb to the PCR reads, yields one record per CDR3 protein. Among some 690,000 distinct CDR3 sequences listed, approximately 60% were seen once. The antigens of these receptors remain unknown. Study results and caveats: Patients carried several TRBV segments more frequently than controls did, and TRBV5-6, TRBV5-1 and TRBV20-1 were among them.

The sequencing input was blood. These TCRs come from a girl aged 2-15 years with multiple sclerosis.

The rearrangement links TRBV7-9 to TRBJ1-1; D unclear. Trimming shortened V by 2 bases and J by 0 bases, and 4 bases separated the two germline ends. The CDR3 is 13 residues long. Per germline, CDR1 SEHNR and CDR2 FQNEAQ (reference sequence). The CDR3 nucleotides read TGTGCCAGCAGCTTAACAATGAACACTGAAGCTTTCTTT. It yields the protein CASSLTMNTEAFF. The full variable domain, rest sourced from reference TRBV7-9 and TRBJ1-1, is DTGVSQNPRHKITKRGQNVTFRCDPISEHNRLYWYRQTLGQGPEFLTYFQNEAQLEKSRLLSDRFSAERPKGSFSTLEIQRTEQGDSAMYLCASSLTMNTEAFFGQGTRLTVV.

Regarding this clonotype: Since no conserved phenylalanine or tryptophan closes the CDR3, a read error is the likely cause. The chain is built from TRBV20-1 and TRBJ2-1, with 9 positions matching TRBD2. Germline loops: CDR1 DFQATT, CDR2 SNEGSKA (reference sequence). The CDR3 is 15 amino acids. The ends lost 1 base at V and 6 bases at J; junction bases unmatched: 7. The CDR3 DNA follows: TGCAGTGCTAGAGTACCGGGACTAGCTGTCAATGAGCAGTTCTTA. Translated: CSARVPGLAVNEQFL.

The genes are TRBV6-5 and TRBJ2-7; 8 bases fit TRBD1. The junction had 8 bases not matched to a gene; V was cut back by 7 bases and J by 0 bases. This CDR3 has 15 amino acids. Germline CDR1 and CDR2: MNHEY and SVGAGI. This CDR3 is CASTYGQGSSYEQYF. CDR3 nucleotides: TGTGCCAGCACCTATGGACAGGGAAGCTCCTACGAGCAGTACTTC.

The chain has TRBV27 and TRBJ2-5; TRBD2 aligns across 8 bases. The J call may be wrong; the DNA end is better matched by TRBJ2-7. The CDR3 is 16 amino acids. Germline lookup yields CDR1 MNHEY and CDR2 SMNVEV (reference sequence). In nucleotides, the CDR3 is TGTGCCAGCAGTTTTTGGGGGACTAGTTCGTCCCACGAGCAGTACTTC. Translating it yields CASSFWGTSSSHEQYF.

This sequence joins TRBV12-3 or TRBV12-4 and TRBJ2-3, with no clear D. This CDR3 comprises 11 residues. V lost 6 bases and J 10 bases, leaving 11 bases between the germline ends. The CDR3 sequence is CASSPGDPQYF. The DNA for the CDR3 is TGTGCCAGCAGCCCTGGGGATCCGCAGTATTTT.

This clonotype was seen a handful of times. The chain uses TRBV12-3 or TRBV12-4 and TRBJ1-3; tentatively, D is TRBD1 (6 bases). V was shortened by 6 bases and J by 1 base, with 10 bases between the two germline ends. This CDR3 has 14 residues. The CDR3 bases are TGTGCCAGCAGCTACAGGGTGTCTGGAAACACCATATATTTT. It yields the protein CASSYRVSGNTIYF.

V gene TRBV20-1 combines with J gene TRBJ2-3; D tentatively fits TRBD1 or TRBD2 (6 bases each). V shed 5 bases and J shed 2 bases, with 17 bases lying between them. The CDR3 runs 15 residues. CDR1 and CDR2 from the germline V gene are DFQATT and SNEGSKA (reference sequence). CDR3 region: CSAHPSGAYTDTQYF. The CDR3 DNA reads as TGCAGTGCTCACCCCTCGGGGGCTTACACAGATACGCAGTATTTT.

The chain combines TRBV30 with TRBJ2-7; possibly TRBD1 for D (6 bases). The CDR3 is 13 residues long. V lost 4 bases and J 3 bases, leaving 13 bases between the germline ends. Per germline, CDR1 GTSNPN and CDR2 SVGIG (reference sequence). For the CDR3, the DNA is TGTGCCTGGACTCCTGGCAGGGGCTACGAGCAGTACTTC. It translates to CAWTPGRGYEQYF.

The chain joins TRBV14 to TRBJ2-1; 12 nucleotides line up with TRBD1. The CDR3 consists of 15 residues. Looked up from germline, CDR1 is SGHDN and CDR2 is FVKESK. Trimming removed 4 bases from V and 9 bases from J; junction bases left unmatched: 7. Here the CDR3 DNA reads TGTGCCAGCAGCCCTACGGGACAGGGGGCGGGTGAGCAGTTCTTC. Translation: CASSPTGQGAGEQFF. Full variable domain (rest looked up from reference TRBV14 and TRBJ2-1): EAGVTQFPSHSVIEKGQTVTLRCDPISGHDNLYWYRRVMGKEIKFLLHFVKESKQDESGMPNNRFLAERTGGTYSTLKVQPAELEDSGVYFCASSPTGQGAGEQFFGPGTRLTVL.

The J gene is TRBJ2-7, the V gene TRBV2, with D perhaps matching TRBD2 (6 bases). This CDR3 is 15 amino acids long. Germline-derived CDR1 and CDR2 are SNHLY and FYNNEI. V dropped 5 bases and J dropped 6 bases, with 20 bases sitting between them. CDR3 loop: CASSTTSGRPLEQYF. The DNA for the CDR3 is TGTGCCAGCAGTACTACTAGTGGGAGGCCCCTCGAGCAGTACTTC.

This chain links TRBV10-3 with TRBJ2-5; 8 bases line up with TRBD2. The end of the DNA aligns better with TRBJ2-7, so the J call may be wrong. CDR3 length equals 17 residues. Germline CDR1 is ENHRY and CDR2 is SYGVKD. This CDR3 is CAISESGVGTSKAEQYF. The CDR3 DNA is TGTGCCATCAGTGAGTCGGGGGTTGGGACTAGTAAAGCCGAGCAGTACTTC.

The chain links TRBV12-3 or TRBV12-4 to TRBJ1-2; 8 positions agree with TRBD1. This CDR3 comprises 14 residues. Trimming removed 5 bases from V and 4 bases from J; junction bases left unmatched: 6. This chain's CDR3 is CASSQTGVSYGYTF. The CDR3 DNA follows: TGTGCCAGCAGTCAGACAGGGGTTTCCTATGGCTACACCTTC.

The V gene is TRBV6-5, the J gene TRBJ2-7; 10 bases are shared with TRBD1. J gave up 5 bases and V 5 bases, and 6 bases lay outside the gene matches. The CDR3 contains 14 residues. The germline CDR1 and CDR2 sequences are MNHEY and SVGAGI. In nucleotides, the CDR3 is TGTGCCAGCAGTAGCAGACAGGGGGCAAACGAGCAGTACTTC. Amino acids: CASSSRQGANEQYF.

The chain uses TRBV5-1 and TRBJ2-3; 9 bases line up with TRBD2. The CDR3 length is 16 residues. Trimming cost V 4 bases and J 3 bases; bases outside gene matches: 9. The germline V gene has CDR1 SGHRS and CDR2 YFSETQ. CDR3: CASSLNLAGATDTQYF. CDR3 nucleotides: TGCGCCAGCAGCCTAAACTTAGCGGGAGCTACAGATACGCAGTATTTT.

The rearrangement links TRBV5-1 to TRBJ2-7, with 9 bases identical to TRBD1. The CDR3 consists of 14 residues. The germline gives CDR1 SGHRS, CDR2 YFSETQ. Unmatched junction bases numbered 7, after V lost 3 bases and J lost 6 bases. CDR3 sequence reads: CASSSGQGNAEQYF. DNA of the CDR3: TGCGCCAGCAGCTCTGGACAGGGGAACGCCGAGCAGTACTTC.

The chain couples TRBV6-2 or TRBV6-3 to TRBJ1-2; D gene uncertain. Germline V lookup: CDR1 MNHEY, CDR2 SVGEGT. The CDR3 runs to 13 residues. The germline V and J ends were trimmed by 2 bases and 4 bases, with 8 bases remaining between them. CDR3 coding DNA: TGTGCCAGCAGTTACAAGGGCGCCTATGGCTACACCTTC. Translating gives CASSYKGAYGYTF.

This chain joins TRBV12-3 or TRBV12-4 and TRBJ2-3, with 7 nucleotides matching TRBD2. V shed 6 bases, J shed 5 bases, and the junction held 14 bases outside the gene matches. The CDR3 extends over 16 amino acids. The CDR3 reads CASSPVRWGGGDTQYF. CDR3 DNA: TGTGCCAGCAGCCCAGTGAGATGGGGGGGTGGAGATACGCAGTATTTT.

This rearrangement joins TRBV7-9 to TRBJ1-4; no firm D call. The CDR3 runs to 15 residues. Trimming pared 4 bases from V and 8 bases from J, leaving 17 bases between. Looked up from germline, CDR1 is SEHNR and CDR2 is FQNEAQ (reference sequence). The CDR3 DNA reads as TGTGCCAGCAGCTCCCCCGGGCCCAGAAGGGAAAAACTGTTTTTT. It codes for CASSSPGPRREKLFF.